Following are 25 T cell receptor beta chains from one sample sequenced in a study of blood T cell repertoires in COVID-19. Libraries were prepared by immunoSEQ multiplex PCR; TCRdb keeps only in-frame clonotypes and omits some of them. The table records 200,000 to 300,000 clones, roughly 91% of them present only once. The sample consisted of peripheral blood. The source is a man aged 30 to 39 with COVID-19, enrolled during active disease.

This clone was seen just once. CDR3 sequence (DNA): TGTGCCAGCAGCTTAGCTAGCGTCTCCTACGAGCAGTACTTC. Its translation is CASSLASVSYEQYF. This chain uses TRBV7-2 with TRBJ2-7, with D maybe TRBD2 (5 bases). The CDR3 covers 14 residues. Germline V CDR1 and CDR2: SGHTA, FQGNSA. V lost 0 bases, J lost 0 bases, and 6 bases lay in between.

CDR3 nucleotides: TGTGCCAGCACCGAACAGGGGCGGTTCTACGAGCAGTACTTC. Protein: CASTEQGRFYEQYF. The V and J genes are TRBV5-4 and TRBJ2-7; 7 positions agree with TRBD1. This CDR3 region has 14 residues. Germline V gene lookup returns CDR1 SGHNT and CDR2 YYREEE (reference sequence). The V segment lost 6 bases and the J segment 3 bases; nucleotides outside the gene matches: 9. The complete variable domain, with remaining parts taken from reference TRBV5-4 and TRBJ2-7, reads ETGVTQSPTHLIKTRGQQVTLRCSSQSGHNTVSWYQQALGQGPQFIFQYYREEENGRGNFPPRFSGLQFPNYSSELNVNALELDDSALYLCASTEQGRFYEQYFGPGTRLTVT.

This clone has a single count. The CDR3 loop is CSVEGGTGGNTIYF. The DNA for the CDR3 is TGCAGCGTTGAAGGAGGGACAGGAGGGAACACCATATATTTT. This chain uses TRBV29-1 with TRBJ1-3, with 8 bases lining up with TRBD1. The V gene end was trimmed by 1 base and the J gene end by 7 bases; junction bases not matched to a gene: 6. Looked up from germline, CDR1 is SQVTM and CDR2 is ANQGSEA. This CDR3 contains 14 residues.

The V gene is TRBV18, the J gene TRBJ2-7; 7 bases are a match to TRBD1. Per the germline V gene, CDR1 is KGHSH and CDR2 is LQKENI. This CDR3 has 15 amino acids. V lost 0 bases, J lost 0 bases, and 2 bases stayed unmatched. The CDR3: CASSPPPGGSYEQYF. The DNA of the CDR3 is TGTGCCAGCTCACCACCTCCAGGGGGCTCCTACGAGCAGTACTTC.

J is TRBJ2-3 and V is TRBV11-2; TRBD1 might be the D (5 bases). V lost 5 bases to trimming and J lost 2 bases, with 17 bases between them. Germline lookup yields CDR1 SGHAT and CDR2 FQNNGV. This CDR3 comprises 16 residues. Written as DNA, the CDR3 is TGTGCCAGCAGCCTCCGAGGCAGGGCGATCACAGATACGCAGTATTTT. Translation: CASSLRGRAITDTQYF.

Turning to this clone: The sample holds other DNA sequences that translate to the same CDR3. This sequence joins TRBV5-1 and TRBJ2-2, with a possible D match to TRBD2 (5 bases). This CDR3 region has 15 residues. V lost 0 bases and J 3 bases, leaving 9 bases between the germline ends. CDR1 SGHRS and CDR2 YFSETQ come from the germline V gene. The CDR3 is CASSLVAGDTGELFF. The CDR3 nucleotides read TGCGCCAGCAGCTTGGTCGCCGGGGACACCGGGGAGCTGTTTTTT.

This clone was observed a handful of times. V usage is TRBV10-3 and J usage is TRBJ1-2, with D perhaps TRBD1 (6 bases). This CDR3 is built from 18 residues. Germline V gene sequence: CDR1 ENHRY, CDR2 SYGVKD. V gave up 8 bases and J gave up 3 bases, with 28 bases separating them. The DNA for the CDR3 is TGTGCCATCTCCGAGTCAATAGGGGACGAGGGGGTGGACTATGGCTACACCTTC. Its protein product is CAISESIGDEGVDYGYTF.

This clone was observed a few times. J is TRBJ2-7 and V is TRBV6-1; no firm D call. The CDR3 extends over 13 amino acids. V lost 2 bases and J lost 1, with 6 bases in between. The germline CDR1 and CDR2 sequences are MNHNS and SASEGT. Written as DNA, the CDR3 is TGTGCCAGCAGTGAACAACAGTCCTACGAGCAGTACTTC. This gives the protein CASSEQQSYEQYF.

A single count supports this clone. The chain couples TRBV27 to TRBJ2-3; D might be TRBD1 (6 bases). The germline gives CDR1 MNHEY, CDR2 SMNVEV (reference sequence). The CDR3 has 17 residues. V gave up 5 bases and J gave up 3 bases, with 21 bases separating them. The CDR3 loop reads CASSGFGQLPPTDTQYF. CDR3 DNA sequence: TGTGCCAGCAGTGGATTCGGACAGTTACCGCCAACAGATACGCAGTATTTT.

V and J are TRBV5-1 and TRBJ2-3; 10 positions agree with TRBD2. The trim removed 7 bases at V and 4 bases at J, leaving 6 bases unmatched. CDR3 length: 14 amino acids. Germline V gene sequence: CDR1 SGHRS, CDR2 YFSETQ. As DNA, the CDR3 is TGCGCCAGCGAGAAACTAGCGGGATCAGATACGCAGTATTTT. Amino acids: CASEKLAGSDTQYF. Filled out from reference TRBV5-1 and TRBJ2-3, the complete variable domain reads KAGVTQTPRYLIKTRGQQVTLSCSPISGHRSVSWYQQTPGQGLQFLFEYFSETQRNKGNFPGRFSGRQFSNSRSEMNVSTLELGDSALYLCASEKLAGSDTQYFGPGTRLTVL.

The V and J genes are TRBV4-1 and TRBJ1-4; D possibly corresponds to TRBD1 (5 bases). CDR1 is MGHRA, CDR2 YSYEKL, per germline. With 4 bases removed from V and 8 bases from J, the gap between germline ends came to 17 bases. The CDR3 totals 15 residues. The CDR3 coding sequence is TGCGCCAGCAGCCTCGGACCCATTAAGGGGGAAAAACTGTTTTTT. Translating it yields CASSLGPIKGEKLFF.

The rearrangement links TRBV2 to TRBJ2-7, with 8 positions matching TRBD1. There are 13 residues in the CDR3. The germline V gene encodes CDR1 SNHLY and CDR2 FYNNEI. J gave up 6 bases and V 8 bases, and 9 bases lay outside the gene matches. The CDR3 DNA reads as TGTGCCAGCTTCCGGACAGGGCCAGGCGAGCAGTACTTC. This encodes CASFRTGPGEQYF. Complete variable domain (other parts from reference TRBV2 and TRBJ2-7): EPEVTQTPSHQVTQMGQEVILRCVPISNHLYFYWYRQILGQKVEFLVSFYNNEISEKSEIFDDQFSVERPDGSNFTLKIRSTKLEDSAMYFCASFRTGPGEQYFGPGTRLTVT.

The chain is built from TRBV6-5 and TRBJ1-4; 9 bases are shared with TRBD1. J gave up 8 bases and V 6 bases, and 7 bases lay outside the gene matches. CDR1 MNHEY and CDR2 SVGAGI come from the germline V gene. This CDR3 is built from 14 residues. Here the CDR3 DNA reads TGTGCCAGCAGCATGGGACAGGGAGGGGAAAAACTGTTTTTT. It translates to CASSMGQGGEKLFF.

This rearrangement joins TRBV6-1 to TRBJ2-1, with TRBD2 as a possible D gene (5 bases). Per germline, CDR1 MNHNS and CDR2 SASEGT. V was trimmed by 2 bases and J by 9 bases, leaving 11 bases between them. The length of the CDR3 is 13 residues. Here the CDR3 DNA reads TGTGCCAGCAGTGAAATTGAGGGCTCTGAGCAGTTCTTC. Its protein is CASSEIEGSEQFF.

Turning to this clone: The DNA is omitted, as the CDR3 cannot be located on it reliably, and the CDR3 follows TCRdb's listing. V gene TRBV28 combines with J gene TRBJ1-5. Termini included, the CDR3 measures 12 amino acids. Germline V gene lookup returns CDR1 MDHEN and CDR2 SYDVKM. The CDR3 sequence: CASSSSGQPQHF.

The J gene is TRBJ1-2, the V gene TRBV6-5, with D maybe TRBD1 (5 bases). Germline assignment: CDR1 MNHEY and CDR2 SVGAGI. This CDR3 contains 11 residues. V was cut by 8 bases and J by 5 bases, with 9 bases left in between. Here the CDR3 DNA reads TGTGCCAGCGGGGCGGGGTATGGCTACACCTTC. The encoded protein is CASGAGYGYTF.

The V gene is TRBV15, the J gene TRBJ2-3; 14 bases match TRBD2. This CDR3 region has 16 residues. V trimming: 4 bases; J trimming: 6 bases; junction bases outside the gene matches: 6. Germline V gene data show CDR1 as LNHNV and CDR2 as YYDKDF (reference sequence). DNA of the CDR3: TGTGCCACCAGCATCCGACTAGCGGGGGGGACTGATACGCAGTATTTT. It encodes CATSIRLAGGTDTQYF.

The V call is TRBV5-1, the J call TRBJ1-1; the D gene is possibly TRBD1 (5 bases). V was trimmed by 7 bases and J by 1 base, leaving 14 bases between them. Germline V gene sequence: CDR1 SGHRS, CDR2 YFSETQ. The CDR3 spans 14 residues. Here the CDR3 DNA reads TGCGCCAGCCACCCAGGACACCAGAACACTGAAGCTTTCTTT. Translated, it gives CASHPGHQNTEAFF.

This sequence joins TRBV21-1 and TRBJ2-7; TRBD1, as called in the table, went unchecked against the DNA. TRBV21-1 is a documented pseudogene. This CDR3 has 19 residues. The CDR3 region has the DNA TGTGCCAGCAGCAAAGCGGGGGACAGGGCGGTGATCATCACCTACGAGCAGTACTTC. Protein product: CASSKAGDRAVIITYEQYF.

The rearrangement links TRBV24-1 to TRBJ2-2; TRBD2 is a possible D gene (6 bases). Per germline, CDR1 KGHDR and CDR2 SFDVKD. The germline V and J ends were trimmed by 5 bases and 1 base, with 7 bases remaining between them. This CDR3 has 14 residues. The CDR3 is CATSVGGNTGELFF. The CDR3 DNA follows: TGTGCCACCAGTGTCGGGGGGAACACCGGGGAGCTGTTTTTT.

The gene calls are TRBV3-1 (or the pseudogene TRBV3-2) and TRBJ2-3; 8 nucleotides agree with TRBD2. The CDR3 runs to 15 residues. V trimming: 4 bases; J trimming: 0 bases; junction bases outside the gene matches: 3. Germline V lookup: CDR1 LGHDT, CDR2 YNNKEL (reference sequence). The CDR3 region is CASSPGGLSTDTQYF. CDR3 nucleotides: TGTGCCAGCAGCCCGGGGGGGCTTAGCACAGATACGCAGTATTTT.

This chain uses TRBV5-5 with TRBJ1-1; weak D call: TRBD1 (5 bases). The CDR3 has 15 residues. Deletions cut 4 bases from V and 0 bases from J, with 13 bases between. The germline V gene has CDR1 SGHKS and CDR2 YYEKEE (reference sequence). CDR3 coding DNA: TGTGCCAGCAGCCCCCGTCAGGGTCTGAACACTGAAGCTTTCTTT. Translated, it gives CASSPRQGLNTEAFF.

The J gene is TRBJ1-1, the V gene TRBV3-1 (or the pseudogene TRBV3-2), with no clear D. The CDR3 runs to 13 residues. CDR1 and CDR2 from the germline V gene are LGHDT and YNNKEL (reference sequence). Trimming removed 5 bases from V and 2 bases from J, with 9 bases in between. The CDR3 bases are TGTGCCAGCAGCACCGACTCTAACACTGAAGCTTTCTTT. Its translation is CASSTDSNTEAFF.

V and J are TRBV5-4 and TRBJ1-3; 8 bases are shared with TRBD1. With V trimmed by 4 bases and J by 0 bases, 6 bases remained unmatched. The CDR3 runs 16 residues. Germline CDR1 is SGHNT and CDR2 is YYREEE (reference sequence). CDR3 DNA: TGTGCCAGCAGCCGAGACAGGGGAAGCTCTGGAAACACCATATATTTT. Its protein product is CASSRDRGSSGNTIYF.

The gene calls are TRBV4-1 and TRBJ2-7, with 8 bases matching TRBD1. With V trimmed by 0 bases and J by 1 base, 8 bases remained unmatched. Per the germline V gene, CDR1 is MGHRA and CDR2 is YSYEKL. The CDR3 runs 17 residues. The CDR3 loop is CASSQERTGPTSYEQYF. The CDR3 nucleotides read TGCGCCAGCAGCCAAGAGCGGACAGGGCCCACTTCCTACGAGCAGTACTTC.